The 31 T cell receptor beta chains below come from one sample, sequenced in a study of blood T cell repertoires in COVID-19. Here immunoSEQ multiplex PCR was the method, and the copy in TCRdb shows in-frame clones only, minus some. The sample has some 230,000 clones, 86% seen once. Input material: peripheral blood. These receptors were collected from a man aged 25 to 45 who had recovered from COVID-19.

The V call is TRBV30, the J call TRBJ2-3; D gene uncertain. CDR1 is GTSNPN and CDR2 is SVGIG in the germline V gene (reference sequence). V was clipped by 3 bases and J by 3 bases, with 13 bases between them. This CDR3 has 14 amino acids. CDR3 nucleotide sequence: TGTGCCTGGAGCCGTCTAGTCCTGACAGATACGCAGTATTTT. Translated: CAWSRLVLTDTQYF. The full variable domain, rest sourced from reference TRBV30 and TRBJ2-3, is SQTIHQWPATLVQPVGSPLSLECTVEGTSNPNLYWYRQAAGRGLQLLFYSVGIGQISSEVPQNLSASRPQDRQFILSSKKLLLSDSGFYLCAWSRLVLTDTQYFGPGTRLTVL.

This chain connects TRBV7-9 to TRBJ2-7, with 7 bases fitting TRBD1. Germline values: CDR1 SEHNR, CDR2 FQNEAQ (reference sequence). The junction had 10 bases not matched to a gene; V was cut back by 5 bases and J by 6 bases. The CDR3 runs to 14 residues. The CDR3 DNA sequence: TGTGCCAGCAGCACACAGGGGCCCCCCAGCGAGCAGTACTTC. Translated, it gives CASSTQGPPSEQYF. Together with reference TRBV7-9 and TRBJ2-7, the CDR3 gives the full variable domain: DTGVSQNPRHKITKRGQNVTFRCDPISEHNRLYWYRQTLGQGPEFLTYFQNEAQLEKSRLLSDRFSAERPKGSFSTLEIQRTEQGDSAMYLCASSTQGPPSEQYFGPGTRLTVT.

In DNA form, the CDR3 reads TGTGCCAGTAACCCCGGGGTCACGGGCACTGAAGCTTTCTTT. This encodes CASNPGVTGTEAFF. The rearrangement links TRBV19 to TRBJ1-1; D is uncertain. This CDR3 region has 14 residues. Per the germline V gene, CDR1 is LNHDA and CDR2 is SQIVND (reference sequence). Trimming cost V 7 bases and J 4 bases, with 16 bases left between them.

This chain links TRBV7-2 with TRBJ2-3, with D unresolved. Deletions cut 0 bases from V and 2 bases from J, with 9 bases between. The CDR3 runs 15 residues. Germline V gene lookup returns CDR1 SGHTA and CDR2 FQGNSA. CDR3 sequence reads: CASSLASILTDTQYF. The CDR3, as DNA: TGTGCCAGCAGCTTAGCCTCTATCCTCACAGATACGCAGTATTTT.

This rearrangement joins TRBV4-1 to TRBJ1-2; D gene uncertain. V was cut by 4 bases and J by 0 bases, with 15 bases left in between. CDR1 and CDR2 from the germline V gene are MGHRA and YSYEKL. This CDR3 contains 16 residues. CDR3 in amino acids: CASSRGYGGANYGYTF. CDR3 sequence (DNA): TGCGCCAGCAGCCGCGGATATGGCGGCGCTAACTATGGCTACACCTTC.

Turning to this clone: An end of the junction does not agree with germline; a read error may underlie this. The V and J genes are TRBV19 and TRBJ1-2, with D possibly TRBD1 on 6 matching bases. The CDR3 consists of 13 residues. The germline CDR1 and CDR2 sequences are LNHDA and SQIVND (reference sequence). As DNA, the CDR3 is TGTGCCAGTAGACCACAGGGTAACGATGGCTACACCTTC. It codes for CASRPQGNDGYTF.

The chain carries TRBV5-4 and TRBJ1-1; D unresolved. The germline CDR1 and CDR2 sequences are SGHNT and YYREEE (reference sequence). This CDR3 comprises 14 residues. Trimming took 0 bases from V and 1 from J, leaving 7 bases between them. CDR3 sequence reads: CASSLGLRNTEAFF. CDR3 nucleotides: TGTGCCAGCAGCTTGGGTCTGAGGAACACTGAAGCTTTCTTT.

Here the CDR3 reads CASSSTGSPPSSGNTIYF. The CDR3 DNA follows: TGCGCCAGCAGTTCAACAGGGAGCCCACCGAGCTCTGGAAACACCATATATTTT. V gene TRBV5-1 combines with J gene TRBJ1-3, with D perhaps TRBD1 (6 bases). Per germline, CDR1 SGHRS and CDR2 YFSETQ. V gave up 5 bases and J gave up 0 bases, with 21 bases separating them. The CDR3 loop spans 18 amino acids.

In DNA form, the CDR3 reads TGTGCCAGCAGTCGTAGTGGGACAGACGGACGGGACACCATATATTTT. Translating gives CASSRSGTDGRDTIYF. The rearrangement links TRBV3-1 (or the pseudogene TRBV3-2) to TRBJ1-3; the match to TRBD1 covers 7 bases. This CDR3 region has 16 residues. Trimming cost V 6 bases and J 8 bases; bases outside gene matches: 16. The germline V gene encodes CDR1 LGHDT and CDR2 YNNKEL (reference sequence).

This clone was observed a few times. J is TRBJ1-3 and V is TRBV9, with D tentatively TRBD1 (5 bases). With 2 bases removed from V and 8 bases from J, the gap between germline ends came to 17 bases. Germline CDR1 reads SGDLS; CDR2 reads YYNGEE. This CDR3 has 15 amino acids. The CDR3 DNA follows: TGTGCCAGCAGCGTGTGGACATCTTCCTGGGACACCATATATTTT. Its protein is CASSVWTSSWDTIYF.

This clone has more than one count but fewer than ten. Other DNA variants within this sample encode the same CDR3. DNA for the CDR3: TGTGCCAGCAGCTTGGGAGGGAGTAGCAATCAGCCCCAGCATTTT. Amino acid sequence: CASSLGGSSNQPQHF. This chain links TRBV5-4 with TRBJ1-5; D gene unclear. CDR1 is SGHNT and CDR2 is YYREEE in the germline V gene (reference sequence). The V end lost 0 bases, the J end lost 0 bases, and 7 bases lay between the germline ends. The CDR3 consists of 15 residues.

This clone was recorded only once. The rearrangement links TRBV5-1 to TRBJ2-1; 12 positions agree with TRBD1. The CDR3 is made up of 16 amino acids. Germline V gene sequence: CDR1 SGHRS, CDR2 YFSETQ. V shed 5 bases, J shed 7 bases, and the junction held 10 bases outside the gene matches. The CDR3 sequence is CASSSNRDRGRNEQFF. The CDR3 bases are TGCGCCAGCAGTTCCAACCGGGACAGGGGGCGGAATGAGCAGTTCTTC.

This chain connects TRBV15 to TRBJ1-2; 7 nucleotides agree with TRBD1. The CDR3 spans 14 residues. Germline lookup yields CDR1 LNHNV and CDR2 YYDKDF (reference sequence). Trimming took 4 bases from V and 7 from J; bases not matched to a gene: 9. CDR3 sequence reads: CATSTLDRRAGYTF. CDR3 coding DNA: TGTGCCACCAGCACACTGGACAGGAGGGCTGGCTACACCTTC.

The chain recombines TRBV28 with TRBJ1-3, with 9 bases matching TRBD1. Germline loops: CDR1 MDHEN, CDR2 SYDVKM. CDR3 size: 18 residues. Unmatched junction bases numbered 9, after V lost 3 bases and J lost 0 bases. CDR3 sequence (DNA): TGTGCCAGCAGTTTTAGGACAGGGGAGGATCTCTCTGGAAACACCATATATTTT. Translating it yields CASSFRTGEDLSGNTIYF.

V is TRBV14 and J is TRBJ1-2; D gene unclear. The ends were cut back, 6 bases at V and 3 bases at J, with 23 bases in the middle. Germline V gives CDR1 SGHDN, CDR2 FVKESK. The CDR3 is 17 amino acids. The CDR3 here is CASSPLMRARRDYGYTF. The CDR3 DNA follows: TGTGCCAGCAGTCCGCTAATGAGGGCTCGGCGGGACTATGGCTACACCTTC.

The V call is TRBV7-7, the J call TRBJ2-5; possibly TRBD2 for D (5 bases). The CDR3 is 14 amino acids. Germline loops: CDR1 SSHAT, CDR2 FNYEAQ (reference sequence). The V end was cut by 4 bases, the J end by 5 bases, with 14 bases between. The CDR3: CASSSLPAGETQYF. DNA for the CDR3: TGTGCCAGCAGCTCCCTGCCCGCGGGTGAGACCCAGTACTTC.

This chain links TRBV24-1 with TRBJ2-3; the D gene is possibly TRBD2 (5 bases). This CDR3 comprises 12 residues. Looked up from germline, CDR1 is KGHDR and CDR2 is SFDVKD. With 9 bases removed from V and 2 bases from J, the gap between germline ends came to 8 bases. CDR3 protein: CATSGSTDTQYF. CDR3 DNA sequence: TGTGCCACCTCGGGGTCCACAGATACGCAGTATTTT.

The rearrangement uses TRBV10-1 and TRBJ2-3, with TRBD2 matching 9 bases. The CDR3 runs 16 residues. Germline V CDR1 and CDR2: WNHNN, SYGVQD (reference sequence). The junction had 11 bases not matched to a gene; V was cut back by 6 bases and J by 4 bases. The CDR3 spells CASSLGGGGAADTQYF. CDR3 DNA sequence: TGCGCCAGCAGCCTTGGAGGCGGGGGGGCTGCAGATACGCAGTATTTT.

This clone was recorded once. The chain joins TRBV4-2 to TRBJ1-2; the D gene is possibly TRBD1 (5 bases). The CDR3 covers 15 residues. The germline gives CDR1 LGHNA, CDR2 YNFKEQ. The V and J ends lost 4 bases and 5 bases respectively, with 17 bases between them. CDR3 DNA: TGTGCCAGCAGCCCGATGGGCAGGGAAGGGTATGGCTACACCTTC. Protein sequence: CASSPMGREGYGYTF.

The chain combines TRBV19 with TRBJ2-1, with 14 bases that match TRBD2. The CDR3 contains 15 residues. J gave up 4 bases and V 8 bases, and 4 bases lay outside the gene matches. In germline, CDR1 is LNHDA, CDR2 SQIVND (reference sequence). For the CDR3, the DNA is TGTGCCAGTCGGACTAGCGGGGGGTGGTACAATGAGCAGTTCTTC. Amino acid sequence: CASRTSGGWYNEQFF.

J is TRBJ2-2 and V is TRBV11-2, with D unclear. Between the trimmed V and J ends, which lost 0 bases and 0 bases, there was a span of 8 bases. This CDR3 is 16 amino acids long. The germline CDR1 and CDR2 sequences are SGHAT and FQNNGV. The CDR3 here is CASSLEGDANTGELFF. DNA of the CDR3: TGTGCCAGCAGCTTAGAGGGCGATGCGAACACCGGGGAGCTGTTTTTT.

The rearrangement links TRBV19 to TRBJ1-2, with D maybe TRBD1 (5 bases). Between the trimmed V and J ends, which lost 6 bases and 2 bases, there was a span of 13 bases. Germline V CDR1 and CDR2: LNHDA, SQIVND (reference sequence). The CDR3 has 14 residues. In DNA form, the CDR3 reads TGTGCCAGTAGATCCAAACGGGGGAACTATGGCTACACCTTC. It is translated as CASRSKRGNYGYTF.

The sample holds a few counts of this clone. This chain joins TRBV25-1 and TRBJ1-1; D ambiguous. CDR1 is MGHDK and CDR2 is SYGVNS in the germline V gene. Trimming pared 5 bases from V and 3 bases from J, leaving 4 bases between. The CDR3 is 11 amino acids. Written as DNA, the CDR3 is TGTGCCAGCAGTTATTACACTGAAGCTTTCTTT. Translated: CASSYYTEAFF.

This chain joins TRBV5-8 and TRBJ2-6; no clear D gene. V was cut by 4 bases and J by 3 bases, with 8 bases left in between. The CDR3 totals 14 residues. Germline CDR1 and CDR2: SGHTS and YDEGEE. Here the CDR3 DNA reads TGTGCCAGCAGCCCAGTTGTTGGGGCCAACGTCCTGACTTTC. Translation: CASSPVVGANVLTF.

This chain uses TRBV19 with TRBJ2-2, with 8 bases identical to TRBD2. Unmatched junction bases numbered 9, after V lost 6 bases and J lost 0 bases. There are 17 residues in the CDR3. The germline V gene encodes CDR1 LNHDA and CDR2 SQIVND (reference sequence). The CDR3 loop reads CASRGGGLSANTGELFF. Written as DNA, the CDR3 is TGTGCCAGTAGAGGCGGGGGGCTCTCTGCGAACACCGGGGAGCTGTTTTTT.

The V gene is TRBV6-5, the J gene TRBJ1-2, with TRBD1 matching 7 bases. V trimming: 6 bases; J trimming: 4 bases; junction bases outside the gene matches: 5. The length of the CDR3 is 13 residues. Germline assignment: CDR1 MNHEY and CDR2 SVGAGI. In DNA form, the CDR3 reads TGTGCCAGCAGCGGCAGGGGGAGCTATGGCTACACCTTC. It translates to CASSGRGSYGYTF.

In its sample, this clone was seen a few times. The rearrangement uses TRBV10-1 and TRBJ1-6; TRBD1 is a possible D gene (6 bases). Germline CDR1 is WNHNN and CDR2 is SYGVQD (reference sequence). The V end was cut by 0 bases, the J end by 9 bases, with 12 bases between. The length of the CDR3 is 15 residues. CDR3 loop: CASSESRTEFSPLHF. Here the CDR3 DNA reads TGCGCCAGCAGTGAGTCGAGGACAGAATTTTCACCCCTCCACTTT.

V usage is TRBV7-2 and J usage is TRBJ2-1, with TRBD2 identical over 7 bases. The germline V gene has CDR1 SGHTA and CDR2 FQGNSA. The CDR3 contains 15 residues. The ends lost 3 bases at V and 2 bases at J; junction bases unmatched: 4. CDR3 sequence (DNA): TGTGCCAGCAGCTTTGGAGCGGGAACCTACAATGAGCAGTTCTTC. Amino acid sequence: CASSFGAGTYNEQFF. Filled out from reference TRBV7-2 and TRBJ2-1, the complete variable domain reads GAGVSQSPSNKVTEKGKDVELRCDPISGHTALYWYRQSLGQGLEFLIYFQGNSAPDKSGLPSDRFSAERTGGSVSTLTIQRTQQEDSAVYLCASSFGAGTYNEQFFGPGTRLTVL.

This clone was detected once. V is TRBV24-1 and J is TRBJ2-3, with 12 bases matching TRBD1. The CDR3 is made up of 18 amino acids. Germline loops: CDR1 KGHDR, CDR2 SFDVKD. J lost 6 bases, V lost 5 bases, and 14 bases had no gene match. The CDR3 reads CATSGPGQGAVLGDTQYF. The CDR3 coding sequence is TGTGCCACCAGTGGCCCGGGACAGGGGGCGGTGTTGGGTGATACGCAGTATTTT.

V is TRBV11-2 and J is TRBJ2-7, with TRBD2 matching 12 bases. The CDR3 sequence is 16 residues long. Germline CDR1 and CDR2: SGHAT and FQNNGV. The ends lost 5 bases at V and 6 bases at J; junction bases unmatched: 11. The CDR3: CASSIQTSGGTGEQYF. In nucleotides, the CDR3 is TGTGCCAGCAGCATACAGACTAGCGGGGGTACGGGCGAGCAGTACTTC. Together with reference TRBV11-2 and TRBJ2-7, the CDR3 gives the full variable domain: EAGVAQSPRYKIIEKRQSVAFWCNPISGHATLYWYQQILGQGPKLLIQFQNNGVVDDSQLPKDRFSAERLKGVDSTLKIQPAKLEDSAVYLCASSIQTSGGTGEQYFGPGTRLTVT.

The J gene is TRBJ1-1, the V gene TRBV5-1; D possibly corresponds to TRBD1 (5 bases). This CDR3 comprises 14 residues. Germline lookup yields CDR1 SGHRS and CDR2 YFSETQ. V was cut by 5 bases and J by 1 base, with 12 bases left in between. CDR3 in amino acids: CASSGAIPNTEAFF. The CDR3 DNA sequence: TGCGCCAGCAGTGGGGCAATTCCGAACACTGAAGCTTTCTTT. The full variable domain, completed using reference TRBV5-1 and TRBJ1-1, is KAGVTQTPRYLIKTRGQQVTLSCSPISGHRSVSWYQQTPGQGLQFLFEYFSETQRNKGNFPGRFSGRQFSNSRSEMNVSTLELGDSALYLCASSGAIPNTEAFFGQGTRLTVV.